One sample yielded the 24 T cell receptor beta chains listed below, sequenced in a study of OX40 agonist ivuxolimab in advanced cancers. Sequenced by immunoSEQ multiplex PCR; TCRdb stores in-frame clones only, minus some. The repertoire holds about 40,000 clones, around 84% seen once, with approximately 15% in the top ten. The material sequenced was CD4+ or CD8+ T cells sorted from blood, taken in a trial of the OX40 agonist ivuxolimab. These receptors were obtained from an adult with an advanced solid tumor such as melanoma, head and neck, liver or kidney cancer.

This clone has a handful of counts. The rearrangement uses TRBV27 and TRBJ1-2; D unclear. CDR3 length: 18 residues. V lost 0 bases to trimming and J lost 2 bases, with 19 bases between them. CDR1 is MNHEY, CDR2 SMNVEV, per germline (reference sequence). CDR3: CASSLSYFSLEGNYGYTF. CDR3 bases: TGTGCCAGCAGTTTATCCTACTTCTCTCTTGAGGGAAACTATGGCTACACCTTC.

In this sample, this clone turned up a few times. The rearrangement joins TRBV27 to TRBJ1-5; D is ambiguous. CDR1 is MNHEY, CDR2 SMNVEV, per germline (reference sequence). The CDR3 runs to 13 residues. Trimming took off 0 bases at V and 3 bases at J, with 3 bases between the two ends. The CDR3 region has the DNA TGTGCCAGCAGTTTATCGATCAATCAGCCCCAGCATTTT. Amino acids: CASSLSINQPQHF.

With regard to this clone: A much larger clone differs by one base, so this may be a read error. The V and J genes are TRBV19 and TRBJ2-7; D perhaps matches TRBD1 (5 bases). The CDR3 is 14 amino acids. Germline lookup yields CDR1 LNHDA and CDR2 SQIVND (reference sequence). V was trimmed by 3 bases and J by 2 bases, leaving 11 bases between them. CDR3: CASSMDQGAYEQYF. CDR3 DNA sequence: TGTGCCAGTAGTATGGACCAGGGCGCCTACGAGCAGTACTTC.

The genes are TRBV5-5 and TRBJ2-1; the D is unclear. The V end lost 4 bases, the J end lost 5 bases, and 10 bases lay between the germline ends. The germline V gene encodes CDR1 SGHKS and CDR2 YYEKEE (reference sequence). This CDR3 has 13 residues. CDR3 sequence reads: CASSPPVHNEQFF. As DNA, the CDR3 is TGTGCCAGCAGCCCTCCCGTCCACAATGAGCAGTTCTTC.

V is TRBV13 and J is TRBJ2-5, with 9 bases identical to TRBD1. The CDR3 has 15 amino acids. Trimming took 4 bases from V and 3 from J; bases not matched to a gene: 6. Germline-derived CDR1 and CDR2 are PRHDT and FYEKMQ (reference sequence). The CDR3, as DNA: TGTGCCAGCAGCTGGGACAGGGAACTGGAAGAGACCCAGTACTTC. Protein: CASSWDRELEETQYF.

DNA of the CDR3: TGTGCCAGCATCCGACATAGGGCCTACGAGCAGTACTTC. This encodes CASIRHRAYEQYF. This chain uses TRBV28 with TRBJ2-7; D unclear. The V end was cut by 7 bases, the J end by 2 bases, with 12 bases between. Germline lookup yields CDR1 MDHEN and CDR2 SYDVKM. The CDR3 is 13 residues long.

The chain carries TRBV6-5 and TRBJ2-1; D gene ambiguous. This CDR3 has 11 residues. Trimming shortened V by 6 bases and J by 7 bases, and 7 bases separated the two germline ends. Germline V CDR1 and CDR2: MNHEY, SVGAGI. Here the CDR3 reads CASRVNNEQFF. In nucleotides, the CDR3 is TGTGCCAGCAGGGTAAATAATGAGCAGTTCTTC.

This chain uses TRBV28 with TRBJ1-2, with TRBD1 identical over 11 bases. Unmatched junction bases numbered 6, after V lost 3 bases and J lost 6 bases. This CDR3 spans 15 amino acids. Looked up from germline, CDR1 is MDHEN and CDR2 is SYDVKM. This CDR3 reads CASSLGTGGVDGYTF. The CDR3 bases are TGTGCCAGCAGTTTGGGGACAGGGGGGGTTGATGGCTACACCTTC.

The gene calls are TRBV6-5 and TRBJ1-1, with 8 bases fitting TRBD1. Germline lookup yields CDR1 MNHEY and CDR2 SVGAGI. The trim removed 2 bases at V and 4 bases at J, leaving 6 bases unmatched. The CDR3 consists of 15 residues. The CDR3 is CASSYGTGGTTEAFF. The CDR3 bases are TGTGCCAGCAGTTACGGCACAGGGGGTACCACTGAAGCTTTCTTT.

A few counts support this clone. CDR3 sequence: CASSQSQGETGANVLTF. Here the CDR3 DNA reads TGTGCCAGCAGCCAGTCCCAGGGGGAAACTGGGGCCAACGTCCTGACTTTC. The V and J genes are TRBV5-4 and TRBJ2-6, with 7 bases that match TRBD1. The CDR3 consists of 17 residues. CDR1 is SGHNT and CDR2 is YYREEE in the germline V gene (reference sequence). The V segment lost 4 bases and the J segment 2 bases; nucleotides outside the gene matches: 9. Looking up the rest from reference TRBV5-4 and TRBJ2-6 gives the full variable domain: ETGVTQSPTHLIKTRGQQVTLRCSSQSGHNTVSWYQQALGQGPQFIFQYYREEENGRGNFPPRFSGLQFPNYSSELNVNALELDDSALYLCASSQSQGETGANVLTFGAGSRLTVL.

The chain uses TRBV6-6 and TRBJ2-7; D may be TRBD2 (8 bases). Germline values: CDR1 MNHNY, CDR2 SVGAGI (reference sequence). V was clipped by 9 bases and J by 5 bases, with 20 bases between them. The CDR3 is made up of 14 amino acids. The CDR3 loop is CASQYGRGLDEQYF. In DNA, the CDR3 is TGTGCCAGTCAATACGGGAGGGGGCTGGACGAGCAGTACTTC.

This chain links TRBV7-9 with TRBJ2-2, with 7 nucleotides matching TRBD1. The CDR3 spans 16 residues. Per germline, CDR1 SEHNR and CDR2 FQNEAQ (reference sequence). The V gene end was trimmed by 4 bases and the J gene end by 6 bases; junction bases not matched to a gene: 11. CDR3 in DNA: TGTGCCAGCAGCTCGACAGGGTTGTATCCACCCGGGGAGCTGTTTTTT. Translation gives CASSSTGLYPPGELFF.

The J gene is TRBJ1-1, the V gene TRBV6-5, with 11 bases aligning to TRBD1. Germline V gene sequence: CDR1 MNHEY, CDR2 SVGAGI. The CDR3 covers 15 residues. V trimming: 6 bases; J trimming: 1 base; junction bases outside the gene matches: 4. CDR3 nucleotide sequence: TGTGCCAGCAGCCTGGACAGGGGGCGGAACACTGAAGCTTTCTTT. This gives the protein CASSLDRGRNTEAFF.

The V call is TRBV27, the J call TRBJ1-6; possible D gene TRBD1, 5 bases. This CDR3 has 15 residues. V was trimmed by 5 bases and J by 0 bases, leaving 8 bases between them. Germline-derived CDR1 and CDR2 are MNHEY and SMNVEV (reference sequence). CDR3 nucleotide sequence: TGTGCCAGCAGTCGACAGTTCTCCTATAATTCACCCCTCCACTTT. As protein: CASSRQFSYNSPLHF.

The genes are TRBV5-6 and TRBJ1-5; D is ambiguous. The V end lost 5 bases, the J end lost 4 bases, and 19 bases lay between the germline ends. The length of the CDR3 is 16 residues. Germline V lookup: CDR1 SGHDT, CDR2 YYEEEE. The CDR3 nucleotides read TGTGCCAGCAGTCCCTCCGGGAGCGTTGGGAATCAGCCCCAGCATTTT. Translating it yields CASSPSGSVGNQPQHF.

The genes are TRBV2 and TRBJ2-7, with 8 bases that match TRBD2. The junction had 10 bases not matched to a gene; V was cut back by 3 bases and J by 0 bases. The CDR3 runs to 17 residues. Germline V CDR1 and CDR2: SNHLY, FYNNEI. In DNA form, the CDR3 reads TGTGCCAGCAGTGACAGTCTTTATAGCGGGGTCTCCTACGAGCAGTACTTC. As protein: CASSDSLYSGVSYEQYF.

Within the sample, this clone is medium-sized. The CDR3 protein is CASSSTGANDIQYF. In DNA form, the CDR3 reads TGTGCCAGCAGCTCAACCGGGGCGAATGACATTCAGTACTTC. J is TRBJ2-4 and V is TRBV6-4; D is perhaps TRBD1 or TRBD2 (5 bases each). Germline CDR1 MRHNA, CDR2 SNTAGT. The CDR3 runs 14 residues. V was cut by 6 bases and J by 8 bases, with 17 bases left in between.

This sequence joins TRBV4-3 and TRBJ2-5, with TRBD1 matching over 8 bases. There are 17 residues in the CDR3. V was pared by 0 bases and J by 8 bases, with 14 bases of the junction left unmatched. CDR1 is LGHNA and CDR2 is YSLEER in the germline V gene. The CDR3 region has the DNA TGCGCCAGCAGCCAAGATGGGGCAGGGGGCATAATAGGAACCCAGTACTTC. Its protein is CASSQDGAGGIIGTQYF.

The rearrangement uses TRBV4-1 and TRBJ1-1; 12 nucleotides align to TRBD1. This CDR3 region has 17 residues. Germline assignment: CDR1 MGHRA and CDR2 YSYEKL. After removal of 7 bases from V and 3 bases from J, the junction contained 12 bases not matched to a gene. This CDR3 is CASTRGQGASLDTEAFF. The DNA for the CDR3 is TGCGCCAGCACCCGGGGACAGGGGGCCTCCCTGGACACTGAAGCTTTCTTT.

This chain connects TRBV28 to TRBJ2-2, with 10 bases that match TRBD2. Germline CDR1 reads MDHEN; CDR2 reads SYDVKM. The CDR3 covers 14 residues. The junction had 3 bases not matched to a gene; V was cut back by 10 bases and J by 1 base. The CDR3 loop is CATGLAENTGELFF. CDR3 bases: TGTGCCACCGGACTAGCGGAGAACACCGGGGAGCTGTTTTTT.

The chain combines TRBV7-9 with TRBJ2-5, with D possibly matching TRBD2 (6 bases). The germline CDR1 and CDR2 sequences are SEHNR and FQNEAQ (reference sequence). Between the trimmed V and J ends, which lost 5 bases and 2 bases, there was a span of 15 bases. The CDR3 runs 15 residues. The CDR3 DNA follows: TGTGCCAGCAGCCCAGCCATAGCGGATCAAGAGACCCAGTACTTC. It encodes CASSPAIADQETQYF.

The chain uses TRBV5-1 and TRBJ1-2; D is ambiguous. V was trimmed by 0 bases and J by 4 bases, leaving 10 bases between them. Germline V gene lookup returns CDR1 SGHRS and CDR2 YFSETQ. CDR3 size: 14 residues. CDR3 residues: CASSLEWRSYGYTF. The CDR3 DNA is TGCGCCAGCAGCTTGGAGTGGAGGAGCTATGGCTACACCTTC.

The CDR3 DNA sequence: TGTGCCAGCAGCGCCAACCCCACCGGGACGCCTCCCGGGGAGCTGTTTTTT. Translated: CASSANPTGTPPGELFF. The J gene is TRBJ2-2, the V gene TRBV9; D is tentatively TRBD1 or TRBD2 (5 bases each). Trimming stripped 3 bases from V and 6 bases from J, with 21 bases between. CDR3 length equals 17 residues. CDR1 is SGDLS and CDR2 is YYNGEE in the germline V gene.

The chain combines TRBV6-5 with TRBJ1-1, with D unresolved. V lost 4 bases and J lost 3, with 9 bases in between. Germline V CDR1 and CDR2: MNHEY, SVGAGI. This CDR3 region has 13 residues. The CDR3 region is CASSFPGDTEAFF. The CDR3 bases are TGTGCCAGCAGTTTTCCCGGAGACACTGAAGCTTTCTTT.